Listed below are T cell receptor beta chains from one sample, sequenced in a study of T cells in Graves' hyperthyroidism and ophthalmopathy. One entry per CDR3 protein results from TCRdb running MiXCR on the multiplex PCR reads. This table has hundreds of thousands of distinct CDR3 sequences, less than 25% appearing once. Sequencing was done on a sample of blood. These receptors all come from a man under 40 with Graves' ophthalmopathy. Each CDR3 is given with its conserved first and last residue. The D gene is left open where the match is weak. Size is omitted from some rows. Given values are once, few, many or a class for expanded clones.

abundance	d_gene	v_gene	j_gene	CDR3nt	CDR3aa
NA	NA	TRBV7-9	TRBJ1-4	TGTGCCAGCAGCTTAAGTCACCCGAGGGATGAAAAACTGTTTTTT	CASSLSHPRDEKLFF
many	TRBD2	TRBV3-1	TRBJ2-5	TGTGCCAGCAGCCAAGAATGGGGACTAGCGGGACAAGAGACCCAGTACTTC	CASSQEWGLAGQETQYF
NA	NA	TRBV19	TRBJ1-1	TGTGCCAGTAGTTCCCCGAGGGCTGAAGCTTTCTTT	CASSSPRAEAFF
many	NA	TRBV11-3	TRBJ2-1	TGTGCCAGCAGCTTAAATGTCGCCGATGAGCAGTTCTTC	CASSLNVADEQFF
NA	TRBD2	TRBV28	TRBJ2-4	TGTGCCAGCAGTTTATCGGGGGGGGCTACCATTCAGTACTTC	CASSLSGGATIQYF
NA	NA	TRBV5-6	TRBJ2-7	TGTGCCAGCAGCTTCGTTCGGGCTAGGGACGAGCAGTACTTC	CASSFVRARDEQYF
NA	NA	TRBV27	TRBJ1-2	TGTGCCAGCGGGAGGGGGGCGAATGGCTACACCTTC	CASGRGANGYTF
NA	NA	TRBV4-1	TRBJ2-7	TGCGCCAGCAGCCCACGTAGAAGAGGGGGGACTTTTTCGTACGAGCAGTACTTC	CASSPRRRGGTFSYEQYF
few	TRBD1	TRBV3-1	TRBJ1-4	TGTGCCAGCAGCCAAGAACCGGGACAGGAGATTAATGAAAAACTGTTTTTT	CASSQEPGQEINEKLFF
many	TRBD1	TRBV30	TRBJ1-2	TGTGCCTGGATAACAGGGGAGTATGGCTACACCTTC	CAWITGEYGYTF
NA	NA	TRBV11-3	TRBJ2-3	TGTGCCAGCAGCCCCGGGATGGGGCAGACAGATACGCAGTATTTT	CASSPGMGQTDTQYF
NA	TRBD2	TRBV7-2	TRBJ2-7	TGTGCCAGCAGCTTAGATTCGACTAGCGGGAGCTACGAGCAGTACTTC	CASSLDSTSGSYEQYF
NA	NA	TRBV3-1	TRBJ2-5	TGTGCCAGCCGACCCAGGGACTTCGAGACCCAGTACTTC	CASRPRDFETQYF
NA	NA	TRBV5-1	TRBJ2-1	TGCGCCAGCAGCTTGGGTTACGCCACGAAGTTCTTC	CASSLGYATKFF
many	NA	TRBV5-1	TRBJ2-2	TGCGCCAGCAGCTGGCGTAGGCGGGACCCCGGGGAGCTGTTTTTT	CASSWRRRDPGELFF
NA	NA	TRBV30	TRBJ2-7	TGTGCCTGGAGTTCCTTGGACGAGCAGTACTTC	CAWSSLDEQYF
NA	NA	TRBV7-6	TRBJ2-1	TGTGCCAGCAGCTTAGTGGCGGGAATGGGCCCTAACAATGAGCAGTTCTTC	CASSLVAGMGPNNEQFF
NA	TRBD1	TRBV10-3	TRBJ1-2	TGTGCCATCAGCAAGACAGGGAGCGGCTACACCTTC	CAISKTGSGYTF
NA	NA	TRBV7-3	TRBJ2-1	TGTGCCAGCAGCTTAATCGGGGGAAACAATGAGCAGTTCTTC	CASSLIGGNNEQFF
NA	NA	TRBV19	TRBJ2-5	TGTGCCAGTAGTACTCCGGGACGAAATGTGGAGACCCAGTACTTC	CASSTPGRNVETQYF
NA	NA	TRBV3-1	TRBJ2-7	TGTGCCAGCACCTGTAACCATTCAGCGGAATTAAACTACGAGCAGTACTTC	CASTCNHSAELNYEQYF
NA	NA	TRBV7-3	TRBJ2-1	TGTGCCAGCAGCTTAAACGGTTTGGAGGTAGCTGAGCAGTTCTTC	CASSLNGLEVAEQFF